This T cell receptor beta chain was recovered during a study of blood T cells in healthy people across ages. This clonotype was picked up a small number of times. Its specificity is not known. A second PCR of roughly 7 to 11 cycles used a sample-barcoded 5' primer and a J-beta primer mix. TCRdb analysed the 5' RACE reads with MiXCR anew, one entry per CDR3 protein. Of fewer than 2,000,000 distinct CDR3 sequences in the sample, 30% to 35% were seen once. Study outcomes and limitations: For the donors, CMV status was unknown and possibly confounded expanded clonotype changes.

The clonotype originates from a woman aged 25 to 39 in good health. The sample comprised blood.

The CDR3 coding sequence is TGTGCCAGCAAGAGGAGCGGGAGTAATAAAGATACGCAGTATTTT. It yields the protein CASKRSGSNKDTQYF. The chain carries TRBV9 and TRBJ2-3; 8 bases align to TRBD2. The CDR3 runs 15 residues. The V gene end was trimmed by 6 bases and the J gene end by 5 bases; junction bases not matched to a gene: 11. From germline, CDR1 is SGDLS and CDR2 YYNGEE.